The source of this TCR beta chain is a study of cytomegalovirus exposure and HLA in healthy donors listed by TCRdb under 2017. For the study in its entirety: In an earlier analysis of about 560 of the donors, 250 to 300 Gb of sequence data and 90 million to 120 million unique TCR beta sequences from 150 million to 200 million T cells were reported. Roughly 300 gigabases of sequencing data and around 85 million unique TCR sequences made up an early release that covered 500 to 700 HLA-typed donors. Of the roughly 420 genotyped donors, approximately 80% were placed in the genetic ancestry cluster associated with self-reported Caucasian donors. In addition to the first cohort of several hundred subjects, a separate validation cohort of 130 or so different subjects was used. Both class I and class II loci were covered by HLA typing, at four-digit resolution. Rather than using new phenotypic data, the later analysis identified candidate immune exposures from TCR beta sequences and from how often those sequences occurred across donors. The study aimed to test whether signatures of past pathogen exposure could be identified by cataloging public T cell receptors. Genome-wide SNP genotypes for about 65% of the roughly 700 donors were used in a later genetic analysis, which treated that subset as a discovery cohort. The number of donors typed differed by locus, with roughly 629-640 for A, B, C, DRB1 and DQB1, 522 for DQA1, approximately 570 for DPA1, and around 460 for DPB1. Several DR-DQ haplotypes were handled as single units for association and clustering, since linkage in the cohort was strong. An earlier analysis of 450 to 750 of the donors used high-throughput TCR beta sequencing to judge whether each TCR beta V gene segment behaved as functional or pseudogenic. Every repertoire in the discovery cohort had been generated on one and the same sequencing platform. Donor age, sex, ethnicity and CMV serostatus were compiled together with the repertoire data. To study patterns of TCR occurrence, a later analysis re-analyzed previously published TCR beta repertoires from several hundred donors and added high-resolution HLA genotyping. The study profiled the T cell repertoires of hundreds of subjects by immunosequencing and related them to cytomegalovirus serostatus. High-throughput TCR immunosequencing, statistical association of individual TCRs with disease status, and machine learning were combined to predict cytomegalovirus infection status. On average, about 240,000 unique TCR beta nucleotide sequences were sequenced per donor among a few hundred genotyped donors of the cohort, with 15% to 20% of those sequences being non-productive. Paper-wide results and their limitations: In the study, approximately 150 TCR beta chains were listed as associated with cytomegalovirus. Because HLA typing was unavailable for some donors at each locus, only the typed subset was used in association tests. A cluster of highly shared sequence variants was judged likely to be a technical artifact of the sequencing pipeline. At a false discovery rate of 0.05, a later analysis linked 16,000 or so TCR beta sequences to specific HLA alleles. In vitro tests confirmed that a few of the cytomegalovirus-associated TCR beta chains recognize cytomegalovirus antigens. For the cohort, immune exposure information was limited to CMV serostatus. A later genetic analysis reported fewer N-insertions in productive TCRs among donors in an Asian-associated ancestry cluster than the roughly 620-donor mean. In this cohort, only TCR beta chains were sequenced, and detectable features were limited by the absence of alpha or paired-chain data. Roughly uniform sequencing depth across donors was assumed in presence/absence analyses, although this assumption may not hold. In both the original and validation cohorts, the classifier was reported to diagnose cytomegalovirus status with high specificity and sensitivity. In a later analysis, the rate of TCR association differed among HLA loci, with DRB1 alleles having the most associated TCRs and HLA-C alleles having the fewest. According to a later analysis, most CMV-associated TCR beta chains appeared to be HLA-restricted, and the HLA associations seemed to be driven largely by CMV exposure. Assigning TCR associations to individual alleles was difficult when HLA alleles, especially DR and DQ, strongly co-occurred. Correlated functional status among segregating V segments might be attributable to linkage disequilibrium, but an unknown experimental factor could not be ruled out. The 87-base-pair reads could not distinguish some IMGT-functional V segments, including TRBV6-2 and TRBV6-3, so those segments were excluded. In a later genetic analysis, a missense DCLRE1C variant was associated with V-gene and J-gene trimming of TCR beta chains, and the association was replicated in an independent cohort. Around 16 rarely observed V segments, including chromosome 9 orphons, were excluded from the earlier analysis of approximately 600 of the donors because counts were too low. Most TCR sequences were observed very rarely across donors, whereas some public TCRs were present in many individuals. In an earlier analysis of some 550 of the donors, most TCR beta V segments were observed in productive rearrangements about 87% or about 30% of the time, broadly matching IMGT annotations. In a later analysis, HLA-associated TCR beta chains showed more clonal expansion and lower generation probabilities than non-associated chains that were equally common. Several of the top co-occurrence clusters appeared to be linked to parvovirus B19, influenza, CMV and Epstein-Barr virus, according to a later analysis. A further reported finding was that TCR beta sequences accurately predicted the HLA-A and HLA-B alleles for most subjects in the first cohort. According to the authors, the approach could potentially be generalized to other disease states and immunological phenotypes.

The cohort comprised 670 or so healthy bone marrow donors. All cohort members were sampled while nominally healthy, although unrecorded immune exposures were likely present. The donor was CMV seropositive and belonged to the group of more than 250 seropositive cohort members. A peripheral blood sample was provided by each donor, and peripheral blood mononuclear cells were used for TCR beta sequencing. Genomic DNA extraction from the blood cell samples was performed with the Qiagen DNeasy Blood Extraction Kit. The CDR3, from cysteine to phenylalanine, totals 15 residues. CDR3 DNA is the only sequence kept; it has 45 bases, read in frame from the first base. Reading the germline V gene (reference sequence) gives CDR1 MNHEY and CDR2 SMNVEV. V ends up 6 bases short and J 7 bases short, with an unmatched junction base count of 14. Points on this clone: Its antigen is currently not known. No much larger clonotype is one base removed from it; base qualities were not supplied.

The library was prepared using the immunoSEQ multiplex PCR assay. The multiplex PCR relied on a mix of 60 forward primers for TCR Vbeta segments and 13 reverse primers for TCR Jbeta segments. Amplification of the CDR3 region of rearranged TCR beta genes was performed with a multiplex PCR assay on genomic DNA. Amplified TCR beta libraries were sequenced as 87-base-pair reads on the Illumina HiSeq System. From the authors' description of their analysis: A later analysis counted 65 million to 90 million unique TCR beta chains across the 650 to 800 repertoires, and around 12 million of these chains were shared by at least two donors. To remove PCR and sequencing errors, raw reads were error-corrected and collapsed into unique sequences using a nearest-neighbor algorithm that merged closely related sequences. Alignment of CDR3 sequences to IMGT reference sequences was used to assign V, D and J gene segments. Each retained sequence needed at least a six-nucleotide match to both a V gene segment and a J gene segment. Rearrangements were classified as productive when the CDR3 lacked stop codons and remained in frame with V and J, and all other rearrangements were classified as non-productive. CDR3 was defined by IMGT convention, running from the second conserved V-encoded cysteine to the conserved J-encoded phenylalanine. The earlier analysis of 587 of the donors excluded sequences that lacked an unambiguous match to a single V gene segment. In an earlier analysis of about 590 of the donors, a V segment was called functional when productive rearrangements were above 56.7%, and segregating when the standard deviation between donors exceeded 5%. A statistical classification framework was built for diagnosing cytomegalovirus status from the catalog of TCR beta chain sequences. In a later analysis, V and J genes were assigned by comparing TCR nucleotide sequences against IMGT/GENE-DB human TR gene sequences. The TCRdist pipeline was used in a later analysis to assign CDR3 sequences and most-parsimonious VDJ recombination scenarios. In a later analysis, every TCR beta chain was defined by the combination of its CDR3 amino acid sequence and its V-gene family, and reads without a unique V-gene family were dropped. To address suspected cross-contamination and a sequencing artifact, a later analysis removed roughly 640 highly shared, low-generation-probability nucleotide sequences. In a later analysis, a clonal expansion index was calculated for each public chain from normalized within-repertoire ranks of inferred template counts. In a later analysis, generation probabilities were computed with a VDJ recombination model fitted to out-of-frame rearrangements, and the resulting probabilities were checked against IGoR. In a later analysis, TCR-TCR, TCR-HLA and TCR-CMV co-occurrence was scored with hypergeometric tests, and a repertoire-size bias correction was applied to TCR pairs. A later analysis estimated false discovery rates by permuting HLA or CMV assignments 20 times. In a later analysis, co-occurring TCRs were grouped with DBSCAN, and TCRdist sequence similarity was added when clustering was performed within HLA-allele-positive subsets. Co-occurrence clustering excluded repertoires with fewer than 30,000 or more than 120,000 public chains, plus five with anomalous nucleotide sharing. The table comes from immuneACCESS by way of TCRdb, which keeps in-frame sequences with V and J called. Part of the clones is missing from these tables; in studies checked, under half for an unresolved V gene and the rest for unknown reasons. From that table come the V and J calls and clone size; the DNA was used to work out D and trimming. This sample is represented by approximately 120,000 clones; about 85% of them were singletons. The ten largest clonotypes hold approximately 4% of the sample.

The sequence came from a man aged 18 to 30 in good health and CMV-seropositive. Sequencing used PBMCs. The chain is assembled from TRBV27 and TRBJ1-2, and 7 bases in between align with TRBD1. The DNA reads TGTGCCAGCAGATCGCTCTATAGCAGGGGGTTTGGCTACACCTTC. This is translated as CASRSLYSRGFGYTF.